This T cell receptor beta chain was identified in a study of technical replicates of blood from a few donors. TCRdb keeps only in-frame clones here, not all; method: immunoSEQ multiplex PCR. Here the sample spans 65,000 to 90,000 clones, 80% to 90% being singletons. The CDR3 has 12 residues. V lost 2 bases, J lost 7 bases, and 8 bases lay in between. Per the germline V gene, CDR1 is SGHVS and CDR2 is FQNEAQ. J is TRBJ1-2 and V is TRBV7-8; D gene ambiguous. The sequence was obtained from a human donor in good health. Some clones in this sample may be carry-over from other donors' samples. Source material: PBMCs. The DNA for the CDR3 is TGTGCCAGCAGCTTATCGGGTTCTGGCTACACCTTC. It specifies CASSLSGSGYTF.